A selection of T cell receptor beta chains follows, all from one sample in a study of T-cell memory formation after mild COVID-19. In TCRdb, the 5' RACE reads were re-called with MiXCR into one record per CDR3 protein. This sample has about 560,000 distinct CDR3 sequences, with 15% to 20% found just once. The sequencing sample was made of PBMCs or a T cell subset sorted from them (not recorded which). The source is an adult woman who had mild COVID-19 (a few samples of this study predate the infection). Cell type and time point are not known. Each CDR3 is given with its conserved first and last residue. The order of the fields is D gene, clone size, J gene, V gene, CDR3 DNA, CDR3 protein. A D gene is named only where the DNA matches it firmly. Clone size is stated in some rows and not others, as once, few, many or a class when expanded.

TRBD2 | many | TRBJ2-1 | TRBV6-4 | TGTGCCAGTAGTGCCGGGACTAGCGGTAATGAGCAGTTCTTC | CASSAGTSGNEQFF
TRBD1 | . | TRBJ1-4 | TRBV29-1 | TGCAGCGTCCCGGGACAGGGCAATGAAAAACTGTTTTTT | CSVPGQGNEKLFF
. | few | TRBJ2-5 | TRBV4-1 | TGCGCCAGCAGCCAAGAAAGAGCCAAAACCGGAGAGACCCAGTACTTC | CASSQERAKTGETQYF
. | . | TRBJ2-1 | TRBV5-1 | TGCGCCAGCAGCTTGGTCGGGAACAGTGTCTGGGATGAGCAGTTCTTC | CASSLVGNSVWDEQFF
TRBD2 | few | TRBJ2-1 | TRBV20-1 | TGCAGTGCCAGCAGCGGGGGGTCGGCCAATGAGCAGTTCTTC | CSASSGGSANEQFF
. | few | TRBJ1-4 | TRBV5-1 | TGCGCCAGCAGACCCCAGATAGCAACTAATGAAAAACTGTTTTTT | CASRPQIATNEKLFF
. | . | TRBJ2-1 | TRBV4-1 | TGCGCCAGCAGCCACGCAGCCTACAATGAGCAGTTCTTC | CASSHAAYNEQFF
. | . | TRBJ1-2 | TRBV25-1 | TGTGCCAGCAGTGAACCGGGGGCCTATGGCTACACCTTC | CASSEPGAYGYTF
TRBD1 | few | TRBJ1-2 | TRBV24-1 | TGTGCCACCAGTGACCCGACAGGGTGGTATGGCTACACCTTC | CATSDPTGWYGYTF
. | few | TRBJ2-1 | TRBV7-2 | TGTGCCAGCAGCTTAGTGGGGATTAATGAGCAGTTCTTC | CASSLVGINEQFF
TRBD1 | few | TRBJ2-5 | TRBV11-2 | TGTGCCAGCAGGGCTTACACAGGGGGCGGAGAGACCCAGTACTTC | CASRAYTGGGETQYF
. | few | TRBJ2-1 | TRBV9 | TGTGCCAGCACCCCGGTAGGACACCACTCCTACAATGAGCAGTTCTTC | CASTPVGHHSYNEQFF
TRBD2 | many | TRBJ2-2 | TRBV5-1 | TGCGCCAGCAGCGTTACTAGCGGGGCTGGGACCGGGGAGCTGTTTTTT | CASSVTSGAGTGELFF
. | . | TRBJ2-7 | TRBV7-9 | TGTGCCAGCAGCAATATTGCCTACGAGCAGTACTTC | CASSNIAYEQYF
. | . | TRBJ1-2 | TRBV12-3/TRBV12-4 | TGTGCCAGCAGCACGGACCTTCTTGACTATGGCTACACCTTC | CASSTDLLDYGYTF
. | . | TRBJ2-7 | TRBV7-9 | TGTGCCAGCAGCAAACGATATTACGAGCAGTACTTC | CASSKRYYEQYF
TRBD2 | . | TRBJ2-4 | TRBV7-9 | TGTGCCAGCAGCCTTACTAGCGGGGGTGACATTCAGTACTTC | CASSLTSGGDIQYF
. | . | TRBJ1-1 | TRBV20-1 | TGCAGTGCTACCCCCGGCAGGTCTGGGCACACTGAAGCTTTCTTT | CSATPGRSGHTEAFF
TRBD1 | few | TRBJ1-1 | TRBV5-5 | TGTGCCAGCAGAGCAATCCGGGACAGGGGTGCCGAAGCTTTCTTT | CASRAIRDRGAEAFF
. | . | TRBJ1-1 | TRBV12-3/TRBV12-4 | TGTGCCAGCAGTTTCACTCCCGCGTCAGAGAGTGGGGACACTGAAGCTTTCTTT | CASSFTPASESGDTEAFF
. | . | TRBJ2-1 | TRBV12-3/TRBV12-4 | TGTGCCAGCAGTTTAGGGACGGAAAACAATGAGCAGTTCTTC | CASSLGTENNEQFF
. | few | TRBJ2-5 | TRBV6-5 | TGTGCCAGCAGTTCCGGGCTCCGGGGAGAGACCCAGTACTTC | CASSSGLRGETQYF
. | . | TRBJ1-1 | TRBV3-1 | TGTGCCAGCAGCCAAGGATGGGAGAACACTGAAGCTTTCTTT | CASSQGWENTEAFF
TRBD1 | . | TRBJ2-7 | TRBV4-1 | TGCGCCAGCAGCTCCGCCCGACAGGGGCTAATTAACACCTACGAGCAGTACTTC | CASSSARQGLINTYEQYF
TRBD1 | few | TRBJ2-4 | TRBV6-2/TRBV6-3 | TGTGCCAGCAGTTACTTAGACAGGGGTCTTCAGTACTTC | CASSYLDRGLQYF
. | . | TRBJ2-3 | TRBV4-1 | TGCGCCAGCAGCCAAGATCCGGGAGCGGTACTCACAGATACGCAGTATTTT | CASSQDPGAVLTDTQYF